These 16 T cell receptor beta chains share one sample of origin, sequenced in a study of blood T cell repertoires in COVID-19. The assay was immunoSEQ multiplex PCR, and TCRdb's table has in-frame clones only and misses some. The data contain tens of thousands of clones, roughly 82% of them seen just once; the ten biggest clones take up 0.95% to 1.5%. Sequencing was done on a sample of peripheral blood. Receptors originate from a woman aged 80 or older with acute or convalescent COVID-19.

The J gene is TRBJ1-2, the V gene TRBV6-5; D might be TRBD1 (5 bases). The V end was cut by 4 bases, the J end by 7 bases, with 16 bases between. CDR3 size: 14 residues. Germline loops: CDR1 MNHEY, CDR2 SVGAGI. In DNA form, the CDR3 reads TGTGCCAGCAGTTCAGTAGGGGCGGCCCTTGGCTACACCTTC. This translates into CASSSVGAALGYTF.

The CDR3 spells CASSRTGGYYSNQPQHF. CDR3 coding DNA: TGTGCCAGCAGTCGGACAGGGGGTTATTATAGCAATCAGCCCCAGCATTTT. The rearrangement joins TRBV27 to TRBJ1-5; 10 bases are a match to TRBD1. Germline V gene sequence: CDR1 MNHEY, CDR2 SMNVEV (reference sequence). The J segment lost 0 bases and the V segment lost 5 bases, leaving 7 bases of the junction unmatched. CDR3 length equals 17 residues.

The chain uses TRBV5-6 and TRBJ1-5, with 9 bases identical to TRBD1. The CDR3 consists of 17 residues. Germline trimming cut 5 bases from V and 2 bases from J; bases unmatched to any gene: 11. Per the germline V gene, CDR1 is SGHDT and CDR2 is YYEEEE. The CDR3 protein is CASSPGPGQGGNQPQHF. The CDR3 coding sequence is TGTGCCAGCAGTCCCGGACCGGGACAGGGAGGCAATCAGCCCCAGCATTTT. Complete variable domain (other parts from reference TRBV5-6 and TRBJ1-5): DAGVTQSPTHLIKTRGQQVTLRCSPKSGHDTVSWYQQALGQGPQFIFQYYEEEERQRGNFPDRFSGHQFPNYSSELNVNALLLGDSALYLCASSPGPGQGGNQPQHFGDGTRLSIL.

This clone was recorded only once. V is TRBV12-3 or TRBV12-4 and J is TRBJ2-5, with D possibly matching TRBD2 (5 bases). V was cut by 2 bases and J by 3 bases, with 7 bases left in between. This CDR3 is 13 amino acids long. CDR3 sequence: CASSLQRKETQYF. The CDR3 nucleotides are TGTGCCAGCAGTTTACAGCGGAAAGAGACCCAGTACTTC.

V is TRBV28 and J is TRBJ1-5; D is undetermined. V was shortened by 2 bases and J by 6 bases, with 8 bases between the two germline ends. The CDR3 runs 13 residues. Germline CDR1 is MDHEN and CDR2 is SYDVKM. CDR3 DNA sequence: TGTGCCAGCAGTTTAGTGCGTTCTCAGCCCCAGCATTTT. Its protein is CASSLVRSQPQHF.

The V and J genes are TRBV6-5 and TRBJ2-7; a weak D match, TRBD2 (6 bases). CDR3 length: 14 residues. The germline V gene encodes CDR1 MNHEY and CDR2 SVGAGI. V was clipped by 6 bases and J by 5 bases, with 17 bases between them. This CDR3 reads CASRVAAASDEQYF. CDR3 sequence (DNA): TGTGCCAGCAGGGTAGCGGCCGCTTCCGACGAGCAGTACTTC.

The chain has TRBV28 and TRBJ2-1, with 13 bases identical to TRBD2. The CDR3 is 16 residues long. Germline trimming cut 5 bases from V and 7 bases from J; bases unmatched to any gene: 8. Germline V gene sequence: CDR1 MDHEN, CDR2 SYDVKM. CDR3 amino acids: CASSPPTSGGWNEQFF. CDR3 in DNA: TGTGCCAGCAGTCCCCCGACTAGCGGGGGGTGGAATGAGCAGTTCTTC.

This chain uses TRBV21-1 with TRBJ2-3; the table names TRBD2, a call not compared with the DNA. TRBV21-1 is a known pseudogene. The CDR3 runs to 16 residues. The CDR3 DNA sequence: TGTGCCAGCAGCAAGTCGGCCCCCGGGGGCACAGATACGCAGTATTTT. This translates into CASSKSAPGGTDTQYF.

Turning to this clone: Other nucleotide sequences in the sample specify the same CDR3. The chain recombines TRBV6-5 with TRBJ2-1; weak D call: TRBD1 (8 bases). CDR3 size: 14 residues. Trimming shortened V by 10 bases and J by 2 bases, and 15 bases separated the two germline ends. Germline lookup yields CDR1 MNHEY and CDR2 SVGAGI. In DNA form, the CDR3 reads TGTGCCATTAACAGGGGGGGGACCTACAATGAGCAGTTCTTC. As protein: CAINRGGTYNEQFF.

The V gene is TRBV9, the J gene TRBJ2-6, with 8 bases lining up with TRBD1. Germline V CDR1 and CDR2: SGDLS, YYNGEE. V lost 0 bases to trimming and J lost 0 bases; unmatched junction nucleotides: 11. The CDR3 is made up of 20 amino acids. CDR3 amino acids: CASSVGPGGPLVSGANVLTF. CDR3 nucleotides: TGTGCCAGCAGCGTAGGCCCAGGGGGCCCTCTCGTCTCTGGGGCCAACGTCCTGACTTTC.

This clone was detected only once. V is TRBV19 and J is TRBJ2-3; 8 bases are shared with TRBD2. Germline V gives CDR1 LNHDA, CDR2 SQIVND (reference sequence). V lost 7 bases, J lost 13 bases, and 16 bases stayed unmatched. This CDR3 is built from 14 residues. This chain's CDR3 is CASTSTSGASGEYF. The CDR3, as DNA: TGTGCCAGTACCTCCACTAGCGGAGCCTCGGGGGAGTATTTT.

The V gene is TRBV20-1, the J gene TRBJ2-7, with TRBD2 identical over 9 bases. CDR1 and CDR2 from the germline V gene are DFQATT and SNEGSKA (reference sequence). The length of the CDR3 is 11 residues. The CDR3 DNA reads TGCAGCGTCCTAGCGGGGTTCGAGCAGTACTTC. It encodes CSVLAGFEQYF.

The genes are TRBV11-2 and TRBJ1-2; 8 nucleotides match TRBD1. CDR1 and CDR2 (germline): SGHAT, FQNNGV. The CDR3 sequence is 17 residues long. J was trimmed by 4 bases and V by 6 bases; bases with no gene match: 16. CDR3 bases: TGTGCCAGCAGTCCCACGACAGGGGCACCGCCTCGCTATGGCTACACCTTC. This translates into CASSPTTGAPPRYGYTF.

This chain connects TRBV2 to TRBJ2-1, with a possible D match to TRBD1 (6 bases). Trimming removed 3 bases from V and 0 bases from J, with 9 bases in between. This CDR3 contains 15 residues. Germline V lookup: CDR1 SNHLY, CDR2 FYNNEI. This chain's CDR3 is CASSDATGSYNEQFF. The CDR3 bases are TGTGCCAGCAGTGACGCGACAGGCTCCTACAATGAGCAGTTCTTC.

V gene TRBV27 combines with J gene TRBJ1-1; no firm D call. The CDR3 loop spans 13 amino acids. Germline V lookup: CDR1 MNHEY, CDR2 SMNVEV (reference sequence). With 3 bases removed from V and 1 base from J, the gap between germline ends came to 6 bases. The CDR3 protein is CASSFAGNTEAFF. The CDR3 DNA is TGTGCCAGCAGTTTCGCGGGGAACACTGAAGCTTTCTTT.

This clone was detected once. This chain connects TRBV7-9 to TRBJ2-5, with 10 bases fitting TRBD2. This CDR3 is 17 amino acids long. Losses at the gene ends were 3 bases for V and 2 bases for J; bases not matched to a gene: 9. Germline V gene lookup returns CDR1 SEHNR and CDR2 FQNEAQ (reference sequence). In nucleotides, the CDR3 is TGTGCCAGCAGCTTCCAGCTAGGGACTAGCGTACAAGAGACCCAGTACTTC. Its protein is CASSFQLGTSVQETQYF.